This TCR beta chain was captured in a study of OX40 agonist ivuxolimab in advanced cancers. Study-level background: Ivuxolimab was an agonistic, fully human IgG2 monoclonal antibody directed against OX40 (CD134), a costimulatory receptor. Prior anti-PD-1, anti-PD-L1 or anti-CTLA-4 therapy was permitted, and about two fifths of dose-escalation patients had received checkpoint inhibitors. Of the approximately 50 dose-escalation patients, hepatocellular carcinoma was present in about 20, melanoma in around 15, renal cell carcinoma in 9 and head and neck cancer in 9. Intravenous ivuxolimab was administered to patients every 2 weeks at six dose levels: 0.01, 0.1, 0.3, 1.5, 3 and 10 mg/kg. Partial responses were achieved by three dose-escalation patients, of whom one had hepatocellular carcinoma and two had cutaneous melanoma. The paper reports the monotherapy dose-escalation portion (N of about 56 patients) of the phase I ivuxolimab trial. In the dose-escalation cohort, 82.7% of patients were male, and the mean age was around 60 years, with a range of about 20 to 79. Peripheral TCRbeta sequencing aimed to test whether ivuxolimab altered TCR sequence diversity and caused clonal T-cell expansion.

Overall results and qualifications from the work: On average, CD8+ T cells showed more expanded clones than CD4+ T cells after ivuxolimab. Which antigens the clonally expanded peripheral T cells were specific for was not determined. Low levels of normalized T-cell clonal expansion were also shown by some nonresponding patients. At doses of 0.1 to 3.0 mg/kg, clonal expansion of both CD4+ and CD8+ T cells in blood was seen between baseline and week 6. In the 0.1-3.0 mg/kg groups, partial responders had among the lowest normalized peripheral clonal expansion, particularly in CD8+ T cells.

The trial excluded patients who had a history of autoimmune disease or were on systemic immunosuppression. Peripheral blood for TCR sequencing was collected from all dose cohorts at baseline, on cycle 4 day 1, and on cycle 7 day 1. The samples were drawn from a first-in-human, open-label, multicenter phase I dose-escalation trial of ivuxolimab. Adults with locally advanced or metastatic head and neck squamous cell, hepatocellular, melanoma or renal cell carcinoma were enrolled in the trial. Before TCR sequencing, CD4+ T cells and CD8+ T cells from peripheral blood were sorted into separate populations. Cut back by 3 bases and 7 bases, the V and J ends lie 4 bases apart. From a lookup of the germline V gene, CDR1 and CDR2 are ENHRY and SYGVKD. The CDR3 runs 11 amino acids, cysteine and phenylalanine included. Solely the CDR3 DNA is kept, with 33 bases framed from the first base. This clone has just a few counts. The specificity of this receptor is unknown. Qualities for individual bases were not recorded, and no much larger clone is one base off.

To sequence the TCRbeta CDR3 region, genomic DNA was isolated from the sorted cells. The immunoSEQ Assay was used for sequencing of TCRbeta CDR3 regions. TCRdb took over this immuneACCESS table, retaining in-frame rearrangements with V and J assigned. Such tables are incomplete; in checked studies, under half of the missing clones stem from an unresolved V gene, and the remainder is unexplained. This sample is represented by about 88,000 clones; around 85% of them were singletons. In total, the top ten clones hold around 4% of the sample. The clonotype comes from an adult with an advanced solid tumor such as melanoma, head and neck, liver or kidney cancer. The sample was CD4+ or CD8+ T cells sorted from blood, taken in a trial of the OX40 agonist ivuxolimab. The rearrangement combines TRBV10-3 with TRBJ2-1; the D gene assignment is ambiguous. The DNA is as follows: TGTGCCATCAGTGATAGGAATGAGCAGTTCTTC. Translated, this gives CAISDRNEQFF.